This TCR beta chain appears in the sequencing data of a study of cytomegalovirus exposure and HLA in healthy donors. Study summary: Out of around 360 genotyped donors, about 84% belonged to the Caucasian-associated ancestry cluster. General study points: In a later analysis, across HLA loci, associated TCR counts were highest for DRB1, lowest for HLA-C. Within a later analysis, the majority of CMV-associated TCR beta chains appeared HLA-restricted. Of the V segments, some could not be distinguished, including TRBV6-2 and TRBV6-3, and were excluded.

Primers for the PCR totalled 60 Vbeta and 13 Jbeta. The assay was immunoSEQ multiplex PCR, and TCRdb's table has in-frame clones only and misses some. The repertoire holds some 79,000 clones, with roughly 63% as singletons. This clone occurred a few times. Its specificity is unknown. This CDR3 has 15 residues. From germline, CDR1 is MNHEY and CDR2 SMNVEV (reference sequence). V was shortened by 6 bases and J by 4 bases, with 19 bases between the two germline ends. Specimen: PBMCs. The TCR sequence derives from a woman in her thirties or forties in good health and CMV-seropositive. The gene calls are TRBV27 and TRBJ2-7, with D perhaps TRBD1 (5 bases). The chain's CDR3 is CASSLDPQGKYEQYF. CDR3 nucleotides: TGTGCCAGCAGCCTAGACCCCCAGGGAAAATACGAGCAGTACTTC.